This TCR beta chain was recorded in a study of CD8+ T cells in alopecia areata. Sample treatment: oral pan-JAK inhibitor, 5-10 mg twice daily. Extracted RNA was reverse transcribed, and the resulting cDNA served as sequencing template. TCRdb keeps only in-frame clones here, not all; method: immunoSEQ multiplex PCR. The sample lists fewer than 250,000 clones; around three fifths were seen once. Germline lookup yields CDR1 SGHAT and CDR2 FQDESV (reference sequence). Trimming removed 0 bases from V and 3 bases from J, with 6 bases in between. The CDR3 consists of 13 residues. The sample was CD4+ T cells sorted from blood, taken at week 4, from a patient treated with tofacitinib. The receptor was derived from a human donor with alopecia areata. The V and J genes are TRBV11-1 and TRBJ2-7; D remains unclear. The CDR3 is CASSLAEIYEQYF. CDR3 bases: TGTGCCAGCAGCTTAGCCGAGATCTACGAGCAGTACTTC.